The 18 T cell receptor beta chains below were found in one sample sequenced in a study of blood T cell repertoires in COVID-19 (dated by TCRdb to the early 2020s). Libraries were built with the immunoSEQ multiplex PCR assay. In its TCRdb copy, this immuneACCESS table keeps in-frame sequences only and misses some clones. Where compared with another copy, unresolved V genes explain less than half of these, and the others have no known cause. The sample table records about 200,000 clones; 70% to 90% of these occur just once. The biggest ten clones account for 4.4% of the sample. Sequencing was done on a sample of peripheral blood. The receptor set was obtained from a human donor in a cohort sampled during active COVID-19.

This clone was recorded a few times. The V gene is TRBV29-1, the J gene TRBJ2-7; D gene unclear. Germline V CDR1 and CDR2: SQVTM, ANQGSEA. V dropped 6 bases and J dropped 3 bases, with 9 bases sitting between them. The CDR3 sequence is 11 residues long. CDR3 coding DNA: TGCAGCGTGTATATCGTCTACGAGCAGTACTTC. Its translation: CSVYIVYEQYF.

The V gene is TRBV3-1 (or the pseudogene TRBV3-2), the J gene TRBJ1-6; the D gene is possibly TRBD1 (6 bases). The V gene's germline CDR1 is LGHDT and CDR2 YNNKEL (reference sequence). V was cut by 0 bases and J by 7 bases, with 16 bases left in between. The CDR3 is 17 residues long. The CDR3 nucleotides read TGTGCCAGCAGCCAAGAATGGGGGCAGGGGATCAATTCACCCCTCCACTTT. This encodes CASSQEWGQGINSPLHF.

The genes are TRBV27 and TRBJ2-1, with a tentative D call TRBD1 (6 bases). V shed 3 bases and J shed 4 bases, with 22 bases lying between them. Per the germline V gene, CDR1 is MNHEY and CDR2 is SMNVEV (reference sequence). CDR3 length equals 18 residues. The CDR3 DNA reads as TGTGCCAGCAGTTTCGGCGTCGGGCAGGGGACGGGTTACAATGAGCAGTTCTTC. The encoded protein is CASSFGVGQGTGYNEQFF.

The V and J genes are TRBV2 and TRBJ1-6; TRBD1 matches at 8 bases. Trimming cost V 8 bases and J 10 bases; bases outside gene matches: 7. Per the germline V gene, CDR1 is SNHLY and CDR2 is FYNNEI. The CDR3 is 13 residues long. The CDR3 DNA is TGTGCCAGCTCCGAGCAGGGGGCATCACCCCTCCACTTT. Its protein product is CASSEQGASPLHF.

V gene TRBV5-4 combines with J gene TRBJ2-1, with 11 bases identical to TRBD2. The germline CDR1 and CDR2 sequences are SGHNT and YYREEE (reference sequence). Losses at the gene ends were 1 base for V and 0 bases for J; bases not matched to a gene: 9. CDR3 size: 19 residues. The CDR3 DNA sequence: TGTGCCAGCAGCTTGCGGCTAGCGGGAGGTTGGAGCTCCTACAATGAGCAGTTCTTC. As protein: CASSLRLAGGWSSYNEQFF.

V gene TRBV5-1 combines with J gene TRBJ2-7, with 9 bases identical to TRBD1. The CDR3 is 14 residues long. The germline V gene encodes CDR1 SGHRS and CDR2 YFSETQ. V was pared by 4 bases and J by 4 bases, with 6 bases of the junction left unmatched. The chain's CDR3 is CASSAQGAGYEQYF. The CDR3 coding sequence is TGCGCCAGCAGCGCACAGGGGGCTGGGTACGAGCAGTACTTC.

The V gene is TRBV7-2, the J gene TRBJ2-2; TRBD2 aligns across 7 bases. After removal of 5 bases from V and 6 bases from J, the junction contained 12 bases not matched to a gene. This CDR3 comprises 16 residues. From germline, CDR1 is SGHTA and CDR2 FQGNSA. Here the CDR3 reads CASSLEGGKWAGELFF. For the CDR3, the DNA is TGTGCCAGCAGCCTAGAGGGAGGGAAGTGGGCCGGGGAGCTGTTTTTT.

The rearrangement joins TRBV2 to TRBJ1-3; a weak D match, TRBD1 (6 bases). This CDR3 comprises 17 residues. The V gene's germline CDR1 is SNHLY and CDR2 FYNNEI. V was clipped by 7 bases and J by 0 bases, with 19 bases between them. Here the CDR3 reads CASTRGTVSPSGNTIYF. The CDR3 bases are TGTGCCAGCACCAGGGGAACTGTGTCACCCTCTGGAAACACCATATATTTT.

The chain couples TRBV5-1 to TRBJ1-5; possible D gene TRBD1, 5 bases. Trimming left V 7 bases short and J 3 bases short, with 11 bases between. CDR3 length equals 13 residues. Germline loops: CDR1 SGHRS, CDR2 YFSETQ. The CDR3 loop is CASRGGTNQPQHF. The CDR3 nucleotides read TGCGCCAGCCGGGGGGGTACCAATCAGCCCCAGCATTTT. Together with reference TRBV5-1 and TRBJ1-5, the CDR3 gives the full variable domain: KAGVTQTPRYLIKTRGQQVTLSCSPISGHRSVSWYQQTPGQGLQFLFEYFSETQRNKGNFPGRFSGRQFSNSRSEMNVSTLELGDSALYLCASRGGTNQPQHFGDGTRLSIL.

The rearrangement joins TRBV3-1 (or the pseudogene TRBV3-2) to TRBJ1-1; D gene ambiguous. CDR1 is LGHDT and CDR2 is YNNKEL in the germline V gene (reference sequence). Trimming shortened V by 4 bases and J by 4 bases, and 13 bases separated the two germline ends. This CDR3 comprises 14 residues. For the CDR3, the DNA is TGTGCCAGCAGCCTCTCGGGGAGAGGCACTGAAGCTTTCTTT. Translation gives CASSLSGRGTEAFF.

The rearrangement links TRBV4-1 to TRBJ2-2; D unclear. The germline V gene has CDR1 MGHRA and CDR2 YSYEKL. V was pared by 0 bases and J by 2 bases, with 7 bases between. There are 15 residues in the CDR3. The CDR3 spells CASSQEQTNTGELFF. In nucleotides, the CDR3 is TGCGCCAGCAGCCAAGAGCAGACTAACACCGGGGAGCTGTTTTTT.

CDR3 loop: CASSLEGGKGTDTQYF. CDR3 coding DNA: TGTGCCAGCAGCTTAGAGGGCGGGAAAGGCACAGATACGCAGTATTTT. The V call is TRBV11-2, the J call TRBJ2-3, with D tentatively TRBD2 (6 bases). The germline V gene encodes CDR1 SGHAT and CDR2 FQNNGV. CDR3 length: 16 amino acids. V lost 0 bases to trimming and J lost 1 base, with 11 bases between them.

The J gene is TRBJ2-3, the V gene TRBV30; TRBD2 agrees at 10 bases. Germline V lookup: CDR1 GTSNPN, CDR2 SVGIG (reference sequence). This CDR3 contains 15 residues. V lost 4 bases, J lost 4 bases, and 8 bases stayed unmatched. As DNA, the CDR3 is TGTGCCTGGACAGTAGGGAGCGGGGGGGCAGATACGCAGTATTTT. It translates to CAWTVGSGGADTQYF.

The chain has TRBV24-1 and TRBJ2-1, with TRBD1 as a possible D gene (6 bases). Trimming pared 3 bases from V and 9 bases from J, leaving 20 bases between. The CDR3 is 16 residues long. Germline CDR1 reads KGHDR; CDR2 reads SFDVKD. In nucleotides, the CDR3 is TGTGCCACCAGTGATCCCACACCGGGACAAACACTTGAGCAGTTCTTC. Its protein product is CATSDPTPGQTLEQFF.

The rearrangement links TRBV12-5 to TRBJ2-3; 12 positions agree with TRBD2. Looked up from germline, CDR1 is LGHNT and CDR2 is FRNRAP. This CDR3 contains 19 residues. Trimming at V came to 5 bases and at J to 0 bases, leaving 12 bases not matched to a gene. CDR3 amino acids: CASGRTLAGGPRSTDTQYF. The CDR3 DNA reads TGTGCTAGTGGTCGAACTCTAGCGGGGGGGCCCCGTAGCACAGATACGCAGTATTTT.

The rearrangement uses TRBV6-5 and TRBJ2-1; 7 nucleotides match TRBD1. V was pared by 6 bases and J by 7 bases, with 9 bases of the junction left unmatched. This CDR3 spans 14 amino acids. The V gene's germline CDR1 is MNHEY and CDR2 SVGAGI. The CDR3, as DNA: TGTGCCAGCAGGGATAGGACAGGCCGAAATGAGCAGTTCTTC. This encodes CASRDRTGRNEQFF.

This clone occurred once. The rearrangement joins TRBV6-5 to TRBJ2-7; 7 bases are shared with TRBD1. The CDR3 has 15 amino acids. CDR1 is MNHEY and CDR2 is SVGAGI in the germline V gene. J lost 1 base, V lost 5 bases, and 8 bases had no gene match. As DNA, the CDR3 is TGTGCCAGCAGTCCTACACCGGGACAGTCCTACGAGCAGTACTTC. It specifies CASSPTPGQSYEQYF.

The chain joins TRBV18 to TRBJ2-5, with 12 bases lining up with TRBD2. Germline values: CDR1 KGHSH, CDR2 LQKENI. The CDR3 has 16 residues. V lost 2 bases and J lost 5; bases outside the gene matches: 6. The CDR3 region has the DNA TGTGCCAGCTCACCAAACGGCCTAGCGGGAGGGGAGACCCAGTACTTC. It translates to CASSPNGLAGGETQYF.